The source of this T cell receptor (beta chain) is a study of blood T cells in healthy people across ages. A second PCR, run for roughly 7 to 11 cycles, used a sample-barcoded 5' primer plus a J-beta primer mix. MiXCR, run by TCRdb on the 5' RACE reads, gives a single entry per CDR3 protein. Here the sample spans some 920,000 distinct CDR3 sequences, around 54% being singletons. Concerning this clonotype itself: What it binds is not known.

Whole-study findings and limits: There was no known CMV status for donors, so expanded clonotype changes were possibly confounded.

CDR1 MNHEY and CDR2 SVGAGI come from the germline V gene. The CDR3 covers 14 residues. Between the trimmed V and J ends, which lost 6 bases and 2 bases, there was a span of 12 bases. Sample: blood. The V call is TRBV6-5, the J call TRBJ2-3; D gene uncertain. The clonotype originates from a woman aged 55-69 years in good health. The CDR3 sequence: CASSPGSFTDTQYF. The CDR3 DNA follows: TGTGCCAGCAGCCCAGGATCTTTCACAGATACGCAGTATTTT.